The entry that follows covers one T cell receptor beta chain sequence. Naive-designated CD8 cells lacked CD45RO, were positively enriched for CCR7, and omitted terminally differentiated effector memory CD45RA+ cells. The source of the sample is a study of shared clonotypes between healthy human individuals. Generated by immunoSEQ multiplex PCR, the TCRdb table keeps only in-frame clones and is missing some. In the table there are hundreds of thousands of clones, approximately 95% of which are singletons. This CDR3 has 16 amino acids. Germline trimming cut 1 base from V and 2 bases from J; bases unmatched to any gene: 6. Germline CDR1 MNHEY, CDR2 SMNVEV (reference sequence).

The clonotype was recovered from a woman younger than 45 in good health. The sample taken for sequencing was naive CD8+ T cells sorted from blood. The V gene is TRBV27, the J gene TRBJ2-3, with 7 bases fitting TRBD2. The CDR3 region has the DNA TGTGCCAGCAGTTTATTAGGCGGGAGAGTCACAGATACGCAGTATTTT. Protein: CASSLLGGRVTDTQYF.